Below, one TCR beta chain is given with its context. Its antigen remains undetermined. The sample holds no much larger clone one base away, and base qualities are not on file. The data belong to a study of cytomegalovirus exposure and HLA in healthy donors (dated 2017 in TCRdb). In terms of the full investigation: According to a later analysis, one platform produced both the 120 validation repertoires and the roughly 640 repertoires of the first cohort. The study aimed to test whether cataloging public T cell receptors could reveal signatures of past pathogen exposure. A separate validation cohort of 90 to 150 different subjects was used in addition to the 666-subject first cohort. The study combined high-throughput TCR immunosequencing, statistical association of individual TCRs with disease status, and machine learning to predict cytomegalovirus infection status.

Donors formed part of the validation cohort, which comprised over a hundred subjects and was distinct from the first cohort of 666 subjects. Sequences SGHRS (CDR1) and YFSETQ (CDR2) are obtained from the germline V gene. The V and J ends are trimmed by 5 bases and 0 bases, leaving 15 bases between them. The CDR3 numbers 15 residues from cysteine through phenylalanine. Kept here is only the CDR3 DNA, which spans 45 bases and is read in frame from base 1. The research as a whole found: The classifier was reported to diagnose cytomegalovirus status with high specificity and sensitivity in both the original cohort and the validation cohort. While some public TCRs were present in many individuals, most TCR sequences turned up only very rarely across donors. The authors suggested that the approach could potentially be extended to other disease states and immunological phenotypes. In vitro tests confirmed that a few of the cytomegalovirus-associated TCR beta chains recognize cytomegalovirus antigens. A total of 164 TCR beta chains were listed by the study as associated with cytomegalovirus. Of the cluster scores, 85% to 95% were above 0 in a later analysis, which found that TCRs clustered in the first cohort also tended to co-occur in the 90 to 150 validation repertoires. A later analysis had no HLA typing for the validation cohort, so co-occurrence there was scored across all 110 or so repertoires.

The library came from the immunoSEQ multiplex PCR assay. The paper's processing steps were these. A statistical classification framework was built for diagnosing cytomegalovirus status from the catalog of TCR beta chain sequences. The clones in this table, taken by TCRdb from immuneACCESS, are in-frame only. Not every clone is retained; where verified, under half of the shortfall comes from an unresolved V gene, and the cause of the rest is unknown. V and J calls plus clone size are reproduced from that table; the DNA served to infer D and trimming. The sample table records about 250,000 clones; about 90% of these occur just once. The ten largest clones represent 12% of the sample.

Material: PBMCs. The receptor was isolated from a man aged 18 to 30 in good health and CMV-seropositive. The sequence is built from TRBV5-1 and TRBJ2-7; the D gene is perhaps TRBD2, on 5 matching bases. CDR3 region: CASRMMDSVSYEQYF. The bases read TGCGCCAGCAGGATGATGGACTCGGTCTCCTACGAGCAGTACTTC.